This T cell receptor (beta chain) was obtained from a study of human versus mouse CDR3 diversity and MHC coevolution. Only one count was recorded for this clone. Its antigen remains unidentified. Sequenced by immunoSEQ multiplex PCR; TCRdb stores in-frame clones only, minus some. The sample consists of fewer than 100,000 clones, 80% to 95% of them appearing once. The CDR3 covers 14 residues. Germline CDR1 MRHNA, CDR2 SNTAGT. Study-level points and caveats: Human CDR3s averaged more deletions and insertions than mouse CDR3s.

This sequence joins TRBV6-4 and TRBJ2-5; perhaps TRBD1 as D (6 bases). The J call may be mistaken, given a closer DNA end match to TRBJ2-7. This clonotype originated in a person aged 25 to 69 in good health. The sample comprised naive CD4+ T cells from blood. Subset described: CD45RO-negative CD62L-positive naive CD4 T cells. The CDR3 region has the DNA TGTGCCAGCAGCGCCAGGGGAAATAGGGGCGAGCAGTACTTC. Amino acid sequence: CASSARGNRGEQYF.